Each of the 15 T cell receptor beta chains below was sequenced from the same sample in a study of blood T cells in healthy people across ages. Then a second PCR, running roughly 6 to 11 cycles, was carried out with a sample-barcoded 5' primer and a J-beta primer mix. TCRdb redid the calling of the 5' RACE reads with MiXCR, one entry per CDR3 protein. Among about 1 million distinct CDR3 sequences listed, 40% to 45% were seen once. Sequenced material: blood. The receptor source for this set is a woman aged 55-69 years in good health.

The chain combines TRBV3-1 with TRBJ1-2, with unresolved D. Germline V lookup: CDR1 LGHDT, CDR2 YNNKEL (reference sequence). The V gene lost 4 bases and the J gene lost 3 bases, with 6 bases spanning the gap. The CDR3 runs 12 residues. The CDR3 coding sequence is TGTGCCAGCAGCCTCCAGGACTATGGCTACACCTTC. Translation: CASSLQDYGYTF.

The chain employs TRBV2 and TRBJ2-1; TRBD2 agrees at 7 bases. CDR1 and CDR2 from the germline V gene are SNHLY and FYNNEI. There are 12 residues in the CDR3. Trimming removed 11 bases from V and 8 bases from J; junction bases left unmatched: 9. The CDR3 protein is CAGTGGSDEQFF. The CDR3 region has the DNA TGTGCCGGCACGGGGGGTTCGGATGAGCAGTTCTTC. Combining the CDR3 with reference TRBV2 and TRBJ2-1 gives the whole variable domain EPEVTQTPSHQVTQMGQEVILRCVPISNHLYFYWYRQILGQKVEFLVSFYNNEISEKSEIFDDQFSVERPDGSNFTLKIRSTKLEDSAMYFCAGTGGSDEQFFGPGTRLTVL.

V usage is TRBV28 and J usage is TRBJ1-1; 7 bases match TRBD1. This CDR3 is 15 amino acids long. CDR1 is MDHEN and CDR2 is SYDVKM in the germline V gene. The V gene end was trimmed by 5 bases and the J gene end by 1 base; junction bases not matched to a gene: 7. The CDR3 loop reads CASSRDREANTEAFF. The CDR3 bases are TGTGCCAGCAGTCGGGACAGAGAGGCGAACACTGAAGCTTTCTTT.

Written as DNA, the CDR3 is TGTGCCAGCAGCTTAGACGGGGGAGGGCCCTGGCAGTTCTTC. Protein: CASSLDGGGPWQFF. The V gene is TRBV7-9, the J gene TRBJ2-1; TRBD2 agrees at 7 bases. The germline V gene has CDR1 SEHNR and CDR2 FQNEAQ (reference sequence). CDR3 size: 14 residues. The J segment lost 12 bases and the V segment lost 1 base, leaving 9 bases of the junction unmatched.

The rearrangement joins TRBV15 to TRBJ2-7, with D perhaps TRBD2 (7 bases). Trimming removed 1 base at V and 3 bases at J, with 16 bases between. This CDR3 is 16 amino acids long. Germline V gene data show CDR1 as LNHNV and CDR2 as YYDKDF (reference sequence). The DNA for the CDR3 is TGTGCCACCAGCAGAGGTCTCCAAGGGGGGGTCTACGAGCAGTACTTC. It specifies CATSRGLQGGVYEQYF.

V is TRBV20-1 and J is TRBJ2-7; possibly TRBD1 for D (5 bases). The CDR3 sequence is 16 residues long. Between the trimmed V and J ends, which lost 3 bases and 0 bases, there was a span of 18 bases. Germline assignment: CDR1 DFQATT and CDR2 SNEGSKA (reference sequence). CDR3 residues: CSARPPSGISSYEQYF. Here the CDR3 DNA reads TGCAGTGCTAGGCCCCCTTCAGGGATTAGCTCCTACGAGCAGTACTTC.

V usage is TRBV14 and J usage is TRBJ2-3; D unclear. V was shortened by 1 base and J by 8 bases, with 4 bases between the two germline ends. Looked up from germline, CDR1 is SGHDN and CDR2 is FVKESK. The CDR3 extends over 11 amino acids. Here the CDR3 reads CASSQGVTQYF. The DNA for the CDR3 is TGTGCCAGCAGCCAAGGCGTTACGCAGTATTTT.

A word on this clonotype: A much larger clone sits a single nucleotide away, making a read error possible. The chain uses TRBV27 and TRBJ2-7; no definite D call. The J call may be faulty, since TRBJ2-5 better matches the DNA end. Germline loops: CDR1 MNHEY, CDR2 SMNVEV (reference sequence). This CDR3 region has 13 residues. The CDR3 loop reads CASSLDVEETQYF. CDR3 nucleotides: TGTGCCAGCAGTTTAGATGTGGAAGAGACCCAGTACTTC.

The table lists this clonotype with a few counts. The chain is built from TRBV29-1 and TRBJ2-1; 12 bases align to TRBD2. This CDR3 is built from 17 residues. V gave up 4 bases and J gave up 4 bases; unmatched junction bases: 11. CDR1 SQVTM and CDR2 ANQGSEA come from the germline V gene. The CDR3 reads CSVVPLWTSGEYNEQFF. CDR3 nucleotide sequence: TGCAGCGTTGTTCCCCTGTGGACTAGCGGGGAGTACAATGAGCAGTTCTTC.

Only a few counts were recorded for this clonotype. The chain carries TRBV7-9 and TRBJ2-7; 13 bases map to TRBD2. CDR3 length equals 18 residues. V shed 5 bases, J shed 0 bases, and the junction held 10 bases outside the gene matches. The germline gives CDR1 SEHNR, CDR2 FQNEAQ (reference sequence). CDR3 amino acids: CASSGGGLAGARSYEQYF. The DNA for the CDR3 is TGTGCCAGCAGCGGCGGAGGACTAGCGGGAGCGCGCTCCTACGAGCAGTACTTC.

This rearrangement joins TRBV20-1 to TRBJ2-7; 10 bases match TRBD1. The CDR3 length is 13 residues. Germline CDR1 is DFQATT and CDR2 is SNEGSKA (reference sequence). After removal of 3 bases from V and 3 bases from J, the junction contained 2 bases not matched to a gene. CDR3 nucleotides: TGCAGTGCTAGGGGACAGGGGATCTACGAGCAGTACTTC. The encoded protein is CSARGQGIYEQYF.

CDR3 sequence (DNA): TGTGCCATCAGCCAGAACACAGATACGCAGTATTTT. Translation: CAISQNTDTQYF. The chain uses TRBV10-3 and TRBJ2-3, with D unclear. The germline V and J ends were trimmed by 6 bases and 2 bases, with 6 bases remaining between them. The CDR3 has 12 amino acids. From germline, CDR1 is ENHRY and CDR2 SYGVKD.

The chain uses TRBV7-9 and TRBJ2-1; 13 bases are shared with TRBD2. Looked up from germline, CDR1 is SEHNR and CDR2 is FQNEAQ (reference sequence). The CDR3 consists of 18 residues. Trimming at V came to 1 base and at J to 8 bases, leaving 11 bases not matched to a gene. CDR3: CASSLGGLAGVLSHEQFF. CDR3 sequence (DNA): TGTGCCAGCAGCTTAGGCGGACTAGCGGGAGTTCTTAGCCATGAGCAGTTCTTC.

The V and J genes are TRBV7-2 and TRBJ2-3, with TRBD1 matching 7 bases. V gave up 1 base and J gave up 1 base; unmatched junction bases: 8. CDR3 length equals 17 residues. Germline V gives CDR1 SGHTA, CDR2 FQGNSA. The CDR3 spells CASSLEGARAGTDTQYF. In DNA, the CDR3 is TGTGCCAGCAGCTTAGAGGGGGCGAGGGCTGGCACAGATACGCAGTATTTT. Full variable domain (remainder filled in from reference TRBV7-2 and TRBJ2-3): GAGVSQSPSNKVTEKGKDVELRCDPISGHTALYWYRQSLGQGLEFLIYFQGNSAPDKSGLPSDRFSAERTGGSVSTLTIQRTQQEDSAVYLCASSLEGARAGTDTQYFGPGTRLTVL.

This clonotype has only a few counts. The gene calls are TRBV6-1 and TRBJ2-1, with D possibly matching TRBD2 (6 bases). This CDR3 region has 15 residues. The germline CDR1 and CDR2 sequences are MNHNS and SASEGT. V lost 4 bases to trimming and J lost 2 bases, with 12 bases between them. In DNA form, the CDR3 reads TGTGCCAGCAGTGCCCTCGGCGGGGCCTACAATGAGCAGTTCTTC. Amino acid sequence: CASSALGGAYNEQFF.